A single T cell receptor beta chain is shown here with its context. As yet, its antigen is unknown. As for time point: cycle 4 day 1 (C4D1), after 5 to 7 weeks of nivolumab. Patients all relapsed after autologous stem cell transplantation, and there was variation in brentuximab vedotin exposure. This record belongs to a study of PD-1 blockade in classical Hodgkin lymphoma. Study context: Patients had nivolumab dosed at 3 mg/kg, delivered intravenously every 2 weeks. General study findings and limits: When set against healthy donors, newly diagnosed patients were reported to show lower baseline TCR diversity. Baseline diversity was lower in partial responders and progressors than complete responders. TCR diversity in CD4+, not CD8+, cells rose significantly by C4D1.

The table came from immunoSEQ multiplex PCR; TCRdb's copy has only in-frame clones and leaves some out. Of over 60,000 clones in the sample, roughly nine tenths were seen once. Germline CDR1 reads SNHLY; CDR2 reads FYNNEI. This CDR3 has 10 residues. V shed 10 bases, J shed 15 bases, and the junction held 9 bases outside the gene matches. V usage is TRBV2 and J usage is TRBJ2-1, with 7 bases matching TRBD2. This sequence was found in a human donor with classical Hodgkin lymphoma. The sequencing used peripheral blood mononuclear cells (PBMCs), collected before the fourth cycle of nivolumab. CDR3 sequence reads: CATAGDPRFF. The CDR3 coding sequence is TGTGCCACCGCGGGGGACCCGCGGTTCTTC.